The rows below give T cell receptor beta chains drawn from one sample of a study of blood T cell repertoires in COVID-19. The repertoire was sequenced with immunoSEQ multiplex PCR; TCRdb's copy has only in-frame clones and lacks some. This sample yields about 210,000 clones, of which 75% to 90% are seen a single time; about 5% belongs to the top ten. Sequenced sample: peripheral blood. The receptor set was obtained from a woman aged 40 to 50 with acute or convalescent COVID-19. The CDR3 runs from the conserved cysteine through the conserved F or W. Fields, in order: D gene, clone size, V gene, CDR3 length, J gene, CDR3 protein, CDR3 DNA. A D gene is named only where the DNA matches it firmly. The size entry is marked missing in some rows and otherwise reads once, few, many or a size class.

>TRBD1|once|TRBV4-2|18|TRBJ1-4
CASSQRWYGTGQGEKLFF
TGTGCCAGCAGCCAAAGATGGTATGGGACAGGGCAAGGTGAAAAACTGTTTTTT
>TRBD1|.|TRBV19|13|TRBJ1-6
CACGPGQPIPLHF
TGTGCCTGTGGCCCGGGACAGCCGATTCCCCTCCACTTT
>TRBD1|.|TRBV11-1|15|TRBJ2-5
CASSLTQGARETQYF
TGTGCCAGCAGCTTAACGCAGGGGGCGCGGGAGACCCAGTACTTC
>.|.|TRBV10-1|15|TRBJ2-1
CASSEFRGAGNEQFF
TGCGCCAGCAGTGAGTTCAGGGGGGCGGGAAATGAGCAGTTCTTC
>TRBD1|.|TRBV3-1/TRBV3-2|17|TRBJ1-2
CASTPLGTGTGTGGYTF
TGTGCCAGCACCCCTTTAGGCACCGGGACAGGGACCGGTGGCTACACCTTC
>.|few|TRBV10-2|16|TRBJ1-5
CASSESTGYDNQPQHF
TGCGCCAGCAGTGAGTCAACAGGGTATGACAATCAGCCCCAGCATTTT
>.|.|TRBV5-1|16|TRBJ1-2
CASSLASRGGYYGYTF
TGCGCCAGCAGCTTGGCCTCCCGGGGGGGCTACTATGGCTACACCTTC
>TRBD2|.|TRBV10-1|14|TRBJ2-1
CASSGAGGLNEQFF
TGCGCCAGCAGCGGAGCGGGGGGGCTGAATGAGCAGTTCTTC
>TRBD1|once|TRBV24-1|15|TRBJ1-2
CATSDPGTGTYGYTF
TGTGCCACCAGTGATCCCGGGACAGGGACATATGGCTACACCTTC
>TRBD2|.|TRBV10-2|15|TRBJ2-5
CASSEAGGLQETQYF
TGCGCCAGCAGTGAAGCGGGGGGGCTACAAGAGACCCAGTACTTC
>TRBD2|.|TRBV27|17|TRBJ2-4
CASSLIVGEGAKNIQYF
TGTGCCAGCAGTTTAATTGTCGGGGAGGGGGCCAAAAACATTCAGTACTTC
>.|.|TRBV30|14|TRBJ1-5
CAPHEVSKRQPQHF
TGTGCCCCCCATGAGGTTTCGAAGCGGCAGCCCCAGCATTTT
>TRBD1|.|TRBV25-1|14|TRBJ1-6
CASSTGDWNSPLHF
TGTGCCAGCAGTACAGGGGATTGGAATTCACCCCTCCACTTT
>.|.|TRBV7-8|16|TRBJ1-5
CASSATGSGGNQPQHF
TGTGCCAGCAGCGCGACGGGGAGTGGCGGCAATCAGCCCCAGCATTTT
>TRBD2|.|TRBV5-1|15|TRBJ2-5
CASSTQGSGEETQYF
TGCGCCAGCAGCACGCAAGGAAGCGGGGAAGAGACCCAGTACTTC
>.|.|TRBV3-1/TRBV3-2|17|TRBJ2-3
CASSQVSSGGATDTQYF
TGTGCCAGCAGCCAGGTTTCGTCGGGGGGCGCTACAGATACGCAGTATTTT
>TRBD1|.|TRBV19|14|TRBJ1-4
CASSIGQGNEKLFF
TGTGCCAGTAGTATAGGACAGGGTAATGAAAAACTGTTTTTT
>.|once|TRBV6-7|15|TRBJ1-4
CASSYGRRVVEKLFF
TGTGCCAGCAGTTACGGAAGGAGAGTAGTCGAAAAACTGTTTTTT
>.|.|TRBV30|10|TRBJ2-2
CAWRRGELFF
TGTGCCTGGAGGAGGGGGGAGCTGTTTTTT
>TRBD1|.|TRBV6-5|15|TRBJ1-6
CASSPTGQGDSPLHF
TGTGCCAGCAGCCCGACGGGACAGGGAGATTCACCCCTCCACTTT
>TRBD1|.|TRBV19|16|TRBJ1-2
CASSIPGSGGNYGYTF
TGTGCCAGTAGTATTCCCGGCTCAGGGGGTAACTATGGCTACACCTTC
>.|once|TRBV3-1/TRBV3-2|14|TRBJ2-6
CASKELAGANVLTF
TGTGCCAGCAAGGAGTTAGCTGGGGCCAACGTCCTGACTTTC
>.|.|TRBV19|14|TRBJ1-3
CATRLSGSGNTIYF
TGTGCCACCAGATTATCAGGCTCTGGAAACACCATATATTTT
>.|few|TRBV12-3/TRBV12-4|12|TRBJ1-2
CASGTGSYGYTF
TGTGCCAGCGGAACAGGGTCTTATGGCTACACCTTC
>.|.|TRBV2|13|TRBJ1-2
CASSGTTGQGYTF
TGTGCCAGCAGTGGCACCACAGGGCAGGGCTACACCTTC
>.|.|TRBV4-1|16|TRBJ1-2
CASSQAGTSQNYGYTF
TGCGCCAGCAGCCAAGCCGGGACATCTCAAAACTATGGCTACACCTTC
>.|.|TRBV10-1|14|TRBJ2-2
CASRRGPNTGELFF
TGCGCCAGCAGGCGGGGGCCTAACACCGGGGAGCTGTTTTTT
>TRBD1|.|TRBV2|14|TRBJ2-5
CASRPTGALETQYF
TGTGCCAGCAGGCCGACAGGGGCGCTTGAGACCCAGTACTTC